This TCR beta chain originates from a study of T cells in Graves' hyperthyroidism and ophthalmopathy. The overall study: Once the initial diagnosis was made, peripheral blood was obtained before any treatment. Findings of the study overall: Ophthalmopathy was distinguished from stable hyperthyroidism by 13 V-J signatures.

Patients aged 18 to 65 had newly diagnosed hyperthyroidism that had lasted under 2 months. The diagnostic basis comprised clinical symptoms, serum thyroxine and TRAb, thyroid ultrasound and orbital computed tomography. RNA transcripts gave rise to amplified TCR beta CDR3 regions. The TCR CDR3 was amplified in a first-round RT-PCR using the HTBI primer set. MiXCR was run by TCRdb on the multiplex PCR reads, yielding one entry per CDR3 protein. The sample yields about 720,000 distinct CDR3 sequences, around 19% seen once. This clonotype appeared a few times. Its antigen remains unknown. The CDR3 runs 14 residues. V lost 11 bases to trimming and J lost 3 bases; unmatched junction nucleotides: 5. Germline CDR1 reads ENHRY; CDR2 reads SYGVKD.

The specimen sequenced was blood. The chain carries TRBV10-3 and TRBJ2-3; 13 nucleotides align to TRBD2. The TCR originated in a woman between 45 and 60 years old with Graves' hyperthyroidism that later progressed to Graves' ophthalmopathy. The CDR3 is CAVATSGGTDTQYF. The DNA for the CDR3 is TGTGCCGTCGCGACTAGCGGGGGGACAGATACGCAGTATTTT.